Shown below are 20 T cell receptor beta chains from a single sample sequenced in a study of blood T cell repertoires in COVID-19. The method was immunoSEQ multiplex PCR; TCRdb's version includes in-frame clones alone and lacks a portion of them. The data hold about 28,000 clones, with 72% observed a single time. The material sequenced was peripheral blood. The receptors shown here come from a boy younger than 10 with active or convalescent COVID-19.

The J gene is TRBJ2-5, the V gene TRBV6-6, with D possibly matching TRBD2 (5 bases). Germline assignment: CDR1 MNHNY and CDR2 SVGAGI (reference sequence). The V end lost 2 bases, the J end lost 4 bases, and 17 bases lay between the germline ends. The CDR3 consists of 16 residues. CDR3 region: CASSYQNSGNRETQYF. The CDR3 DNA is TGTGCCAGCAGTTACCAGAACTCGGGGAACAGAGAGACCCAGTACTTC.

The chain recombines TRBV2 with TRBJ2-7; perhaps TRBD1 as D (5 bases). This CDR3 is built from 14 residues. Per the germline V gene, CDR1 is SNHLY and CDR2 is FYNNEI. V lost 6 bases, J lost 2 bases, and 14 bases lay in between. In nucleotides, the CDR3 is TGTGCCAGCAGGGGCATGGGGCACCCCTACGAGCAGTACGTC. Translation: CASRGMGHPYEQYV.

The V and J genes are TRBV27 and TRBJ1-1, with D tentatively TRBD1 (5 bases). Trimming pared 1 base from V and 4 bases from J, leaving 7 bases between. Germline assignment: CDR1 MNHEY and CDR2 SMNVEV (reference sequence). The CDR3 contains 13 residues. CDR3 nucleotide sequence: TGTGCCAGCAGTTTATTTAGGGGCACTGAAGCTTTCTTT. It encodes CASSLFRGTEAFF.

V is TRBV2 and J is TRBJ1-2; D is possibly TRBD1 (5 bases). Trimming left V 6 bases short and J 8 bases short, with 10 bases between. The CDR3 runs to 11 residues. CDR1 SNHLY and CDR2 FYNNEI come from the germline V gene. CDR3 nucleotide sequence: TGTGCCAGCAGCGCCGCAGGGGGCTACACCTTC. Translation gives CASSAAGGYTF.

This chain joins TRBV24-1 and TRBJ1-1, with D possibly matching TRBD1 (6 bases). Germline values: CDR1 KGHDR, CDR2 SFDVKD. Trimming cost V 6 bases and J 0 bases, with 10 bases left between them. The CDR3 spans 14 residues. The CDR3 sequence is CATSKTGLNTEAFF. The DNA of the CDR3 is TGTGCCACCAGTAAGACAGGCCTGAACACTGAAGCTTTCTTT.

The chain employs TRBV7-9 and TRBJ2-1; D gene unclear. Germline lookup yields CDR1 SEHNR and CDR2 FQNEAQ (reference sequence). The CDR3 extends over 14 amino acids. Trimming pared 2 bases from V and 5 bases from J, leaving 10 bases between. The CDR3 coding sequence is TGTGCCAGCAGCTTAAGGAGAGAGGACAATGAGCAGTTCTTC. Its protein product is CASSLRREDNEQFF.

This chain links TRBV18 with TRBJ2-1; 7 bases are shared with TRBD2. Trimming at V came to 3 bases and at J to 6 bases, leaving 11 bases not matched to a gene. The CDR3 is 16 amino acids. Germline V lookup: CDR1 KGHSH, CDR2 LQKENI. CDR3 residues: CASSPASGLGTNEQFF. For the CDR3, the DNA is TGTGCCAGCTCACCTGCTAGCGGTCTAGGGACCAATGAGCAGTTCTTC.

This clone came up once. The chain uses TRBV6-5 and TRBJ1-4; TRBD1 matches 7 bases. Trimming removed 4 bases from V and 8 bases from J; junction bases left unmatched: 7. Looked up from germline, CDR1 is MNHEY and CDR2 is SVGAGI. The CDR3 length is 14 residues. The CDR3 DNA reads as TGTGCCAGCAGTTTCCGACAGGGCTGGGAAAAACTGTTTTTT. It yields the protein CASSFRQGWEKLFF.

V gene TRBV3-1 (or the pseudogene TRBV3-2) combines with J gene TRBJ2-7, with D tentatively TRBD1 (5 bases). This CDR3 is 12 amino acids long. Between the trimmed V and J ends, which lost 1 base and 6 bases, there was a span of 7 bases. Germline CDR1 LGHDT, CDR2 YNNKEL (reference sequence). CDR3 bases: TGTGCCAGCAGCCAAGTGGGGCTCGAGCAGTACTTC. It specifies CASSQVGLEQYF.

This rearrangement joins TRBV7-9 to TRBJ2-3, with 9 positions matching TRBD1. V shed 5 bases and J 3 bases; nucleotides not matched to a gene: 6. CDR3 length: 15 amino acids. In germline, CDR1 is SEHNR, CDR2 FQNEAQ (reference sequence). The CDR3 is CASSRLGQGTDTQYF. The CDR3, as DNA: TGTGCCAGCAGCCGTTTGGGACAGGGAACAGATACGCAGTATTTT.

The chain recombines TRBV30 with TRBJ1-2; D perhaps matches TRBD1 (5 bases). V gave up 3 bases and J gave up 7 bases, with 15 bases separating them. Germline V gives CDR1 GTSNPN, CDR2 SVGIG (reference sequence). The CDR3 extends over 13 amino acids. The CDR3 DNA reads as TGTGCCTGGAGCCCGGTCAGGGTCGCTGGCTACACCTTC. This encodes CAWSPVRVAGYTF. The complete variable domain, with remaining parts taken from reference TRBV30 and TRBJ1-2, reads SQTIHQWPATLVQPVGSPLSLECTVEGTSNPNLYWYRQAAGRGLQLLFYSVGIGQISSEVPQNLSASRPQDRQFILSSKKLLLSDSGFYLCAWSPVRVAGYTFGSGTRLTVV.

The sample holds one count of this clone. The chain carries TRBV5-1 and TRBJ2-5, with unresolved D. CDR1 SGHRS and CDR2 YFSETQ come from the germline V gene. This CDR3 has 15 amino acids. Trimming left V 4 bases short and J 0 bases short, with 13 bases between. The CDR3 region is CASSPTSSNQETQYF. The CDR3 region has the DNA TGCGCCAGCAGCCCTACCTCTAGTAACCAAGAGACCCAGTACTTC.

V usage is TRBV28 and J usage is TRBJ1-2, with TRBD1 matching over 8 bases. With V trimmed by 8 bases and J by 7 bases, 12 bases remained unmatched. Germline V gives CDR1 MDHEN, CDR2 SYDVKM. The CDR3 spans 14 residues. CDR3 nucleotides: TGTGCCAGCGGGACGACAGGGGAGGATCGTGGCTACACCTTC. Protein product: CASGTTGEDRGYTF.

The J gene is TRBJ2-2, the V gene TRBV2; D unclear. The CDR3 length is 13 residues. V was clipped by 7 bases and J by 4 bases, with 10 bases between them. Germline values: CDR1 SNHLY, CDR2 FYNNEI. CDR3 sequence reads: CASMLTTTGELFF. The CDR3 DNA sequence: TGTGCCAGCATGTTAACTACCACCGGGGAGCTGTTTTTT.

V is TRBV7-6 and J is TRBJ1-3; 8 bases fit TRBD1. The CDR3 contains 14 residues. Germline V lookup: CDR1 SGHVS, CDR2 FNYEAQ. V dropped 5 bases and J dropped 7; count of bases not matched to a gene: 7. In nucleotides, the CDR3 is TGTGCCAGCAGCATGACAGGGGCCGGGAACACCATATATTTT. Protein: CASSMTGAGNTIYF.

V and J are TRBV7-9 and TRBJ1-5; TRBD1 might be the D (6 bases). Trimming removed 4 bases from V and 5 bases from J, with 15 bases in between. CDR3 length equals 15 residues. In germline, CDR1 is SEHNR, CDR2 FQNEAQ (reference sequence). The CDR3 nucleotides are TGTGCCAGCAGCTCACATGGGGCAGGGGATCAGCCCCAGCATTTT. Translated, it gives CASSSHGAGDQPQHF.

The chain combines TRBV5-6 with TRBJ1-4, with D hard to call. The germline V and J ends were trimmed by 5 bases and 0 bases, with 8 bases remaining between them. CDR3 length equals 14 residues. CDR1 and CDR2 from the germline V gene are SGHDT and YYEEEE. Written as DNA, the CDR3 is TGTGCCAGCAGTCCAGGAACAACTAATGAAAAACTGTTTTTT. Translated: CASSPGTTNEKLFF.

The rearrangement joins TRBV5-5 to TRBJ1-1, with D maybe TRBD1 (6 bases). V was pared by 0 bases and J by 5 bases, with 14 bases between. Per the germline V gene, CDR1 is SGHKS and CDR2 is YYEKEE (reference sequence). The CDR3 loop spans 15 amino acids. The CDR3 nucleotides read TGTGCCAGCAGCTTGGTAGGGGGAGGGAGAACTGAAGCTTTCTTT. Its translation: CASSLVGGGRTEAFF.

The V gene is TRBV28, the J gene TRBJ2-7, with D perhaps matching TRBD2 (6 bases). CDR1 is MDHEN and CDR2 is SYDVKM in the germline V gene. This CDR3 comprises 13 residues. With 2 bases removed from V and 6 bases from J, the gap between germline ends came to 11 bases. CDR3 sequence (DNA): TGTGCCAGCAGTTTACGGGGGTCCGGCGAGCAGTACGTC. Encoded protein: CASSLRGSGEQYV.

The J gene is TRBJ2-3, the V gene TRBV28; 9 nucleotides align to TRBD2. CDR1 is MDHEN and CDR2 is SYDVKM in the germline V gene. This CDR3 has 15 amino acids. Trimming removed 5 bases from V and 3 bases from J; junction bases left unmatched: 6. DNA for the CDR3: TGTGCCAGCAGTCTGCGGGGGGGCCCGACAGATACGCAGTATTTT. Translating it yields CASSLRGGPTDTQYF.